A selection of T cell receptor beta chains follows, all from one sample in a study of OX40 agonist ivuxolimab in advanced cancers. Generated by immunoSEQ multiplex PCR, the TCRdb table keeps only in-frame clones and is missing some. The profile shows over 80,000 clones, approximately 87% of them singletons. Sequencing used CD4+ or CD8+ T cells sorted from blood, obtained in a trial of the OX40 agonist ivuxolimab. The receptors here all came from an adult with an advanced solid tumor such as melanoma, head and neck, liver or kidney cancer. Both conserved end residues are part of each CDR3. The D gene is left open where the match is weak. Clone size is stated in some rows and not others, as once, few, many or a class when expanded.

J: TRBJ2-7
size: NA
V: TRBV4-3
D: TRBD1
length: 15
DNA: TGCGCCAGCAGCCAAGCGGGACAGGGTTTTTACGAGCAGTACTTC
CDR3: CASSQAGQGFYEQYF

J: TRBJ1-1
size: few
V: TRBV19
D: TRBD1
length: 13
DNA: TGTGCCAGCGTAGATCAGGGGGAGATAGGAGCTTTCTTT
CDR3: CASVDQGEIGAFF

J: TRBJ2-3
size: NA
V: TRBV27
D: NA
length: 16
DNA: TGTGCCAGCACCCTACGACAGGGAGGGTACACAGATACGCAGTATTTT
CDR3: CASTLRQGGYTDTQYF

J: TRBJ2-1
size: NA
V: TRBV18
D: NA
length: 13
DNA: TGTGCCAGCTTACGGCCCGGCGACGATGAGCAGTTCTTC
CDR3: CASLRPGDDEQFF

J: TRBJ2-3
size: once
V: TRBV7-7
D: NA
length: 13
DNA: TGTGCTAGCCGGGGGCCAAGCACAGATACGCAGTATTTT
CDR3: CASRGPSTDTQYF

J: TRBJ1-2
size: NA
V: TRBV6-5
D: NA
length: 13
DNA: TGTGCCAGCAGGATAGGAGGGGCCTATGGCTACACCTTC
CDR3: CASRIGGAYGYTF

J: TRBJ2-7
size: NA
V: TRBV27
D: TRBD2
length: 15
DNA: TGTGCCAGCAGTCCATTAGCGGGCAACTCCTACGAGCAGTACTTC
CDR3: CASSPLAGNSYEQYF

J: TRBJ2-7
size: NA
V: TRBV12-5
D: NA
length: 13
DNA: TGTGCTAGTGGTTTCTCAGGGCTGTACGAGCAGTACTTC
CDR3: CASGFSGLYEQYF

J: TRBJ2-2
size: NA
V: TRBV19
D: NA
length: 14
DNA: TGTGCCACCGAGGCGATTGGGTACACCGGGGAGCTGTTTTTT
CDR3: CATEAIGYTGELFF

J: TRBJ1-5
size: NA
V: TRBV27
D: NA
length: 15
DNA: TGTGCCAGCAGGAGCGTTAAGGCTGGCAATCAGCCCCAGCATTTT
CDR3: CASRSVKAGNQPQHF

J: TRBJ2-5
size: NA
V: TRBV7-7
D: NA
length: 13
DNA: TGTGCTAGCAGCTTACAACTAGCCGAGACCCAGTACTTC
CDR3: CASSLQLAETQYF

J: TRBJ2-3
size: NA
V: TRBV19
D: NA
length: 14
DNA: TGTGCCAGTAGTTTTCGGGCCCACACAGATACGCAGTATTTT
CDR3: CASSFRAHTDTQYF

J: TRBJ2-4
size: NA
V: TRBV5-1
D: NA
length: 14
DNA: TGCGCCAGCAGCTTGGATGGGGCCAAAAACATTCAGTACTTC
CDR3: CASSLDGAKNIQYF

J: TRBJ1-5
size: few
V: TRBV9
D: NA
length: 17
DNA: TGTGCCAGCAGCGTAGAAACAGGGATTACCCTCAATCAGCCCCAGCATTTT
CDR3: CASSVETGITLNQPQHF

J: TRBJ1-6
size: few
V: TRBV11-2
D: TRBD1
length: 17
DNA: TGTGCCAGCACCTTAGGGTACAGGGGACACAGAAATTCACCCCTCCACTTT
CDR3: CASTLGYRGHRNSPLHF

J: TRBJ2-7
size: NA
V: TRBV4-2
D: NA
length: 13
DNA: TGTGCCAGCAGCCAAGATCGCGGGACAGAACCAGACTTC
CDR3: CASSQDRGTEPDF

J: TRBJ2-3
size: few
V: TRBV14
D: TRBD1
length: 16
DNA: TGTGCCAGCAGAAGACAGGGGGCGGCCGGCACACATACGCAGTATTTT
CDR3: CASRRQGAAGTHTQYF

J: TRBJ2-7
size: once
V: TRBV6-1
D: NA
length: 13
DNA: TGTGCCAGCAGTGAAACTGTCAGCAACGAGCAGTACTTC
CDR3: CASSETVSNEQYF

J: TRBJ1-3
size: NA
V: TRBV11-2
D: NA
length: 14
DNA: TGTGCCAGCTTGGGCCGGGACACTGGAAACACCATATATTTT
CDR3: CASLGRDTGNTIYF

J: TRBJ1-1
size: NA
V: TRBV11-2
D: NA
length: 13
DNA: TGTGCCAGCAGCTATGTGGGAAACACTGAAGCTTTCTTT
CDR3: CASSYVGNTEAFF

J: TRBJ1-5
size: NA
V: TRBV4-1
D: NA
length: 17
DNA: TGCGCCAGCAGCCCCAAGGGAGGGATTGGAGGCAATCAGCCCCAGCATTTT
CDR3: CASSPKGGIGGNQPQHF

J: TRBJ2-7
size: NA
V: TRBV6-6
D: TRBD2
length: 13
DNA: TGTGCCAGCACCGGGACTAGCGGGTACGAGCAGTACTTC
CDR3: CASTGTSGYEQYF

J: TRBJ2-3
size: NA
V: TRBV11-2
D: TRBD1
length: 15
DNA: TGTGCCAGCAGCTTAGCGGGACAGGCCACAGATACGCAGTATTTT
CDR3: CASSLAGQATDTQYF

J: TRBJ1-3
size: NA
V: TRBV7-6
D: TRBD1
length: 16
DNA: TGTGCCAGCAGCCCGGCCGGACAGGTCTCTGGAAACACCATATATTTT
CDR3: CASSPAGQVSGNTIYF

J: TRBJ1-5
size: many
V: TRBV30
D: NA
length: 14
DNA: TGTGCCTGGAGTGTACACATTAGCAATCAGCCCCAGCATTTT
CDR3: CAWSVHISNQPQHF

J: TRBJ1-1
size: NA
V: TRBV29-1
D: TRBD1
length: 15
DNA: TGCAGCGTTGAAGACCGGGACAGGAAGGGGACTGAAGCTTTCTTT
CDR3: CSVEDRDRKGTEAFF

J: TRBJ1-6
size: NA
V: TRBV18
D: NA
length: 15
DNA: TGTGCCAGCTCACTTATAGACGGCGTGAACCATCCCCTCCACTTT
CDR3: CASSLIDGVNHPLHF

J: TRBJ2-1
size: NA
V: TRBV5-6
D: NA
length: 14
DNA: TGTGCCAGCACCTTTAGAAGCTCCTACAATGAGCAGTTCTTC
CDR3: CASTFRSSYNEQFF

J: TRBJ1-3
size: NA
V: TRBV14
D: NA
length: 14
DNA: TGTGCCAGCAGCCAAGGGCAACTTGGAAACACCATATATTTT
CDR3: CASSQGQLGNTIYF

J: TRBJ1-2
size: NA
V: TRBV20-1
D: NA
length: 11
DNA: TGCAGTGCTTCCCAGGACTCTGGCTACACCTTC
CDR3: CSASQDSGYTF

J: TRBJ2-7
size: NA
V: TRBV6-6
D: NA
length: 14
DNA: TGTGCCAGCAGTTACGAGGGTAGCTCCTACGAGCAGTACTTC
CDR3: CASSYEGSSYEQYF

J: TRBJ1-1
size: NA
V: TRBV7-9
D: NA
length: 17
DNA: TGTGCCAGCAGCTCCTCTCTCTTTAGCGAAACCAACACTGAAGCTTTCTTT
CDR3: CASSSSLFSETNTEAFF

J: TRBJ1-2
size: NA
V: TRBV29-1
D: NA
length: 12
DNA: TGCAGCGTTGCTATGAGCTCCTATGGCTACACCTTC
CDR3: CSVAMSSYGYTF

J: TRBJ1-1
size: NA
V: TRBV5-1
D: TRBD1
length: 17
DNA: TGCGCCAGCAGCTTGCGGGGACAGTCCTCGAGGGGCACTGAAGCTTTCTTT
CDR3: CASSLRGQSSRGTEAFF

J: TRBJ1-3
size: many
V: TRBV7-8
D: TRBD1
length: 16
DNA: TGTGCCAGCAGCTTAGGGGGACAGAACTCTGGAAACACCATATATTTT
CDR3: CASSLGGQNSGNTIYF

J: TRBJ1-2
size: NA
V: TRBV4-1
D: NA
length: 15
DNA: TGCGCCAGCAGCCAAGATAGCGGGGGCAACTATGGCTACACCTTC
CDR3: CASSQDSGGNYGYTF

J: TRBJ1-1
size: few
V: TRBV19
D: NA
length: 12
DNA: TGTGCCAGTCGGGAGGGGGGAACTGAAGCTTTCTTT
CDR3: CASREGGTEAFF

J: TRBJ2-5
size: NA
V: TRBV14
D: NA
length: 15
DNA: TGTGCCAGCAGCCAAGGTGGCCCAGGGTGGCAGACCCAGTACTTC
CDR3: CASSQGGPGWQTQYF

J: TRBJ2-5
size: few
V: TRBV11-3
D: NA
length: 12
DNA: TGTGCCAGCAGCTTTGGATGGGAGACCCAGTACTTC
CDR3: CASSFGWETQYF

J: TRBJ2-5
size: once
V: TRBV4-1
D: NA
length: 16
DNA: TGCGCCAGCAGCCAAGGAGAACAGGAGGTCTATGAGACCCAGTACTTC
CDR3: CASSQGEQEVYETQYF

J: TRBJ2-3
size: NA
V: TRBV19
D: NA
length: 12
DNA: TGTGCCAGTAGTATTTTTGGAAATACGCAGTATTTT
CDR3: CASSIFGNTQYF

J: TRBJ1-4
size: NA
V: TRBV19
D: TRBD1
length: 16
DNA: TGTGCCAGTAGTCTTGACAGGGTTGAGTCAGGGGAAAAACTGTTTTTT
CDR3: CASSLDRVESGEKLFF

J: TRBJ2-1
size: NA
V: TRBV6-5
D: TRBD1
length: 15
DNA: TGTGCCAGCAGTTACATCGGGACAGGCTACAATGAGCAGTTCTTC
CDR3: CASSYIGTGYNEQFF

J: TRBJ2-7
size: once
V: TRBV6-4
D: NA
length: 12
DNA: TGTGCCAGCAGCCGGCCGAGGAACGAGCAGTACTTC
CDR3: CASSRPRNEQYF

J: TRBJ2-5
size: NA
V: TRBV5-5
D: NA
length: 17
DNA: TGTGCCAGCAGCTTGGGTACCCTGGGGGGACCCCAAGAGACCCAGTACTTC
CDR3: CASSLGTLGGPQETQYF

J: TRBJ1-5
size: NA
V: TRBV6-9
D: NA
length: 14
DNA: TGTGCCAGCCAAAGGGCGGCAATAAATCAGCCCCAGCATTTT
CDR3: CASQRAAINQPQHF

J: TRBJ2-1
size: NA
V: TRBV5-4
D: NA
length: 16
DNA: TGTGCCAGCAGCTTGGACGCAGGGAGCTCCTACAATGAGCAGTTCTTC
CDR3: CASSLDAGSSYNEQFF

J: TRBJ1-2
size: NA
V: TRBV27
D: TRBD1
length: 14
DNA: TGTGCCAGCAGTCTAACCGGGACAGGGTATGGCTACACCTTC
CDR3: CASSLTGTGYGYTF

J: TRBJ1-4
size: NA
V: TRBV18
D: NA
length: 15
DNA: TGTGCCAGCTCACCATCAAGAGCACAGGTCGAGGAACTGTTTTTT
CDR3: CASSPSRAQVEELFF

J: TRBJ2-7
size: NA
V: TRBV4-3
D: NA
length: 15
DNA: TGCGCCAGCAGCCAAGGGACGGCTAGCTCCTACGAGCAGTACTTC
CDR3: CASSQGTASSYEQYF

J: TRBJ2-1
size: NA
V: TRBV7-3
D: TRBD2
length: 15
DNA: TGTGCCAGCAGCTCCCCGACTAGCGGGTACAATGAGCAGTTCTTC
CDR3: CASSSPTSGYNEQFF

J: TRBJ1-2
size: NA
V: TRBV18
D: NA
length: 16
DNA: TGTGCCAGCTCACTATACGAACAGGAGACTAACTATGGCTACACCTTC
CDR3: CASSLYEQETNYGYTF

J: TRBJ2-1
size: NA
V: TRBV12-5
D: TRBD2
length: 15
DNA: TGTGCTAGTGGTTTGCAAGCGGGACTGAGAAATGAGCAGTTCTTC
CDR3: CASGLQAGLRNEQFF